This TCR beta chain derives from a study of cytomegalovirus exposure and HLA in healthy donors. In the study overall: Across some 400 genotyped donors, over 70% landed in the Caucasian-associated ancestry cluster. Study-wide results and caveats: DRB1 had the most TCR associations and HLA-C the fewest, a later analysis found, with rates varying by HLA locus.

PCR primers comprised 60 Vbeta and 13 Jbeta primers. As processed by the authors: Later work found approximately 87 million unique TCR beta chains, with approximately 12 million shared. Sequencing used immunoSEQ multiplex PCR; TCRdb keeps in-frame clones, though not all of them. V and J calls and clone size are given by that table; D and trimming were obtained from the DNA. The table lists about 160,000 clones, roughly 80% of them singletons. Concerning this clone: Its cognate antigen is unknown.

Sequencing was performed on PBMCs. This sequence originates from a female donor in good health and CMV-seronegative.

The CDR3 loop is CASSDGRQPQHF. CDR3 in DNA: TGCGCCAGCAGTGATGGTAGACAGCCCCAGCATTTT. The chain joins TRBV10-1 to TRBJ1-5; the D is unclear. V was clipped by 3 bases and J by 7 bases, with 7 bases between them. The germline gives CDR1 WNHNN, CDR2 SYGVQD (reference sequence). This CDR3 comprises 12 residues.